Presented here are 17 T cell receptor beta chains from one specimen sequenced in a study of blood T cell repertoires in COVID-19. Some clones are missing from TCRdb's copy, which holds only in-frame ones; the method was immunoSEQ multiplex PCR. This table has about 310,000 clones, 70% to 90% appearing once. Sequencing input: PBMCs or T cells enriched from blood (not recorded which). The source of these receptors is a woman in her forties who had recovered from COVID-19.

A word on this clone: Other DNA sequences in this sample translate to the same CDR3. This chain uses TRBV18 with TRBJ1-2; maybe TRBD1 (6 bases). Trimming removed 3 bases from V and 4 bases from J, with 9 bases in between. The CDR3 is 13 amino acids. From germline, CDR1 is KGHSH and CDR2 LQKENI. The CDR3 spells CASSPDSTYGYTF. The CDR3 bases are TGTGCCAGCTCACCGGACAGTACCTATGGCTACACCTTC.

This rearrangement joins TRBV4-3 to TRBJ1-4, with D possibly TRBD1 on 5 matching bases. V lost 2 bases, J lost 7 bases, and 11 bases lay in between. CDR3 length equals 14 residues. Germline CDR1 reads LGHNA; CDR2 reads YSLEER. Here the CDR3 DNA reads TGCGCCAGCAGCCAACAGGGAGGAGTTGAAAAACTGTTTTTT. Translating it yields CASSQQGGVEKLFF.

The V call is TRBV7-3, the J call TRBJ1-1; possibly TRBD1 for D (5 bases). Per germline, CDR1 SGHTA and CDR2 FQGTGA. This CDR3 region has 14 residues. Trimming cost V 4 bases and J 6 bases, with 15 bases left between them. The DNA for the CDR3 is TGTGCCAGCAGCTACCTGCAGGGAGGCGCTGAAGCTTTCTTT. Protein product: CASSYLQGGAEAFF.

The chain employs TRBV6-2 or TRBV6-3 and TRBJ1-2, with 7 bases aligning to TRBD1. Unmatched junction bases numbered 10, after V lost 5 bases and J lost 4 bases. Germline V lookup: CDR1 MNHEY, CDR2 SVGEGT. This CDR3 region has 15 residues. The CDR3 protein is CASSNLRDRSYGYTF. The CDR3 DNA follows: TGTGCCAGCAGTAACCTCCGGGACAGATCCTATGGCTACACCTTC.

V usage is TRBV10-2 and J usage is TRBJ1-1; the D is unclear. The germline V and J ends were trimmed by 4 bases and 5 bases, with 8 bases remaining between them. The CDR3 spans 12 residues. Germline values: CDR1 WSHSY, CDR2 SAAADI. The CDR3 sequence: CASSVGRTEAFF. The CDR3 nucleotides are TGCGCCAGCAGTGTAGGGAGAACTGAAGCTTTCTTT.

The V and J genes are TRBV5-8 and TRBJ2-7; 8 nucleotides match TRBD2. The CDR3 is 15 residues long. Germline values: CDR1 SGHTS, CDR2 YDEGEE. With V trimmed by 5 bases and J by 7 bases, 14 bases remained unmatched. CDR3 DNA sequence: TGTGCCAGCAGTCAGCTTGGTCGGGGGACTAGTGAGCAGTACTTC. Its translation is CASSQLGRGTSEQYF.

This chain uses TRBV7-9 with TRBJ2-1, with TRBD1 as a possible D gene (7 bases). Germline CDR1 SEHNR, CDR2 FQNEAQ (reference sequence). V lost 8 bases and J 4 bases, leaving 9 bases between the germline ends. This CDR3 region has 12 residues. The CDR3 here is CASSGGYNEQFF. The CDR3 DNA is TGTGCCAGCTCAGGGGGGTACAATGAGCAGTTCTTC.

The gene calls are TRBV3-1 (or the pseudogene TRBV3-2) and TRBJ2-5; D remains unclear. This CDR3 region has 15 residues. Per the germline V gene, CDR1 is LGHDT and CDR2 is YNNKEL (reference sequence). Deletions cut 0 bases from V and 7 bases from J, with 15 bases between. CDR3 bases: TGTGCCAGCAGCCAAGATCGAGCCCAGCGCGGGACCCAGTACTTC. Translation: CASSQDRAQRGTQYF.

The V and J genes are TRBV7-8 and TRBJ1-4, with TRBD1 matching over 10 bases. The germline V gene has CDR1 SGHVS and CDR2 FQNEAQ. Trimming at V came to 5 bases and at J to 2 bases, leaving 8 bases not matched to a gene. The CDR3 extends over 17 amino acids. The CDR3 region is CASSRSPGQGTNEKLFF. CDR3 sequence (DNA): TGTGCCAGCAGCCGGTCCCCGGGACAGGGGACTAATGAAAAACTGTTTTTT.

The chain uses TRBV4-1 and TRBJ1-4; TRBD1 aligns across 9 bases. Trimming removed 1 base from V and 8 bases from J; junction bases left unmatched: 5. The length of the CDR3 is 15 residues. Germline lookup yields CDR1 MGHRA and CDR2 YSYEKL. CDR3 sequence (DNA): TGCGCCAGCAGCCAAGGACAGGGGGTAAGGGAAAAACTGTTTTTT. It codes for CASSQGQGVREKLFF.

Turning to this clone: One end of the junction varies from germline; a read error may be responsible. The DNA of the CDR3 is TGTGCCTGCAGCTCCCTCCAAGAGACCCAGTACTTC. Protein: CACSSLQETQYF. The chain links TRBV12-3 or TRBV12-4 to TRBJ2-5; D call uncertain. The CDR3 has 12 residues.

The gene calls are TRBV6-5 and TRBJ2-7; weak D call: TRBD1 (6 bases). The CDR3 has 15 residues. The V end was cut by 2 bases, the J end by 2 bases, with 13 bases between. Germline V gives CDR1 MNHEY, CDR2 SVGAGI. The CDR3 DNA sequence: TGTGCCAGCAGTTACGAGGGTACAGGGACCTACGAGCAGTACTTC. Amino acids: CASSYEGTGTYEQYF.

Here the CDR3 reads CASGTNLAGERETQYF. CDR3 in DNA: TGCGCCAGCGGCACCAATCTAGCGGGAGAGCGGGAGACCCAGTACTTC. The chain employs TRBV5-1 and TRBJ2-5; 10 bases are a match to TRBD2. Losses at the gene ends were 7 bases for V and 5 bases for J; bases not matched to a gene: 14. Germline loops: CDR1 SGHRS, CDR2 YFSETQ. This CDR3 is built from 16 residues.

V and J are TRBV29-1 and TRBJ2-3; a weak D match, TRBD2 (6 bases). The CDR3 is 16 amino acids. V lost 7 bases and J lost 3, with 23 bases in between. Germline CDR1 SQVTM, CDR2 ANQGSEA. The CDR3 spells CSAKLARTKGTDTQYF. The CDR3 DNA reads as TGCAGCGCGAAGCTTGCTAGGACTAAGGGGACAGATACGCAGTATTTT.

The rearrangement joins TRBV9 to TRBJ1-3; 7 bases are shared with TRBD1. V gave up 2 bases and J gave up 0 bases; unmatched junction bases: 11. The CDR3 sequence is 18 residues long. Looked up from germline, CDR1 is SGDLS and CDR2 is YYNGEE. The CDR3 spells CASSVDRRGQLSGNTIYF. For the CDR3, the DNA is TGTGCCAGCAGCGTTGATCGCCGGGGACAGCTCTCTGGAAACACCATATATTTT.

V usage is TRBV7-3 and J usage is TRBJ2-3; 10 positions match TRBD1. Per germline, CDR1 SGHTA and CDR2 FQGTGA. The CDR3 sequence is 14 residues long. Trimming cost V 5 bases and J 6 bases; bases outside gene matches: 5. CDR3 DNA sequence: TGTGCCAGCAGCCAAGGGACAGGGGCGGATACGCAGTATTTT. It specifies CASSQGTGADTQYF. The full variable domain, in which reference TRBV7-3 and TRBJ2-3 provide the parts outside the CDR3, is GAGVSQTPSNKVTEKGKYVELRCDPISGHTALYWYRQSLGQGPEFLIYFQGTGAADDSGLPNDRFFAVRPEGSVSTLKIQRTERGDSAVYLCASSQGTGADTQYFGPGTRLTVL.

The CDR3 loop is CASSVGGAPGGEKLFF. The CDR3 bases are TGTGCCAGCAGCGTAGGAGGGGCACCCGGAGGGGAAAAACTGTTTTTT. This chain uses TRBV9 with TRBJ1-4, with D maybe TRBD1 (5 bases). The germline CDR1 and CDR2 sequences are SGDLS and YYNGEE. CDR3 size: 16 residues. Trimming took 0 bases from V and 8 from J, leaving 17 bases between them.